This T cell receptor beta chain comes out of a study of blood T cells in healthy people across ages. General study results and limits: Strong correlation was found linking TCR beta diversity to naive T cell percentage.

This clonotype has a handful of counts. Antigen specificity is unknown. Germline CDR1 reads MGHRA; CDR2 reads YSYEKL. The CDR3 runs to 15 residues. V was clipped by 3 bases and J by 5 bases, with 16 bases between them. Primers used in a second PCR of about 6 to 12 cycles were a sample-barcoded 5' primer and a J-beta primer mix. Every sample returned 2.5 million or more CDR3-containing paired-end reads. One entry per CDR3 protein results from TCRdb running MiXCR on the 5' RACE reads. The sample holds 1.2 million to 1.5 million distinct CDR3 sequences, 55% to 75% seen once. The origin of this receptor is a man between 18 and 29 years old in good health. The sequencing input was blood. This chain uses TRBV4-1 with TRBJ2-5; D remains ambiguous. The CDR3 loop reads CASSHPPARVETQYF. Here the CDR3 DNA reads TGCGCCAGCAGCCATCCCCCTGCTAGAGTCGAGACCCAGTACTTC.